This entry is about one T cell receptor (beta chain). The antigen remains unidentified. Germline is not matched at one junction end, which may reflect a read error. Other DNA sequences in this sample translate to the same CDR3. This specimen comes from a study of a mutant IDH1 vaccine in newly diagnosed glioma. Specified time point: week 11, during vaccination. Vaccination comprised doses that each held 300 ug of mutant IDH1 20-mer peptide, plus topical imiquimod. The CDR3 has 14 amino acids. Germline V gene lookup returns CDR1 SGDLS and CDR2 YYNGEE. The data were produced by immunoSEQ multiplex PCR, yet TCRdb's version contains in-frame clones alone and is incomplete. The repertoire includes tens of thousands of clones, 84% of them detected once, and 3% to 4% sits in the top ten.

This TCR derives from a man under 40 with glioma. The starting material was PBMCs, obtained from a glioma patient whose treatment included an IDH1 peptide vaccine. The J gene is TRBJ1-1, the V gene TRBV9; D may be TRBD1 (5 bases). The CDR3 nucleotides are TGTGCCAGCAGCAAAACCCCGGGACCGGCTGAAGCCTTCTTT. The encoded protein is CASSKTPGPAEAFF.